This T cell receptor beta chain derives from a study of blood T cell repertoires in COVID-19. Looking at the study overall: COVID-19 samples, acute and convalescent, were from the United States, Italy and Spain. T cells, B-cell-depleted T cells, or PBMCs provided the cDNA or gDNA that served as material.

In the original analysis: Quantification of nucleated cells was approximated via reference gene primer amplification. Here immunoSEQ multiplex PCR was the method, and the copy in TCRdb shows in-frame clones only, minus some. V, J and clone size are those of that table, while D and trimming were read from the DNA. The data show roughly 63,000 clones, 75% to 90% seen once. The CDR3 spans 15 residues. The V end lost 4 bases, the J end lost 8 bases, and 20 bases lay between the germline ends. Germline assignment: CDR1 LGHDT and CDR2 YNNKEL (reference sequence). The sequence was obtained from a human donor in a cohort sampled during active COVID-19. Sequenced: peripheral blood. This chain uses TRBV3-1 (or the pseudogene TRBV3-2) with TRBJ1-2; no firm D call. The CDR3: CASSPNRDRVKGYTF. The CDR3 bases are TGTGCCAGCAGCCCCAATCGAGACCGGGTGAAAGGCTACACCTTC.